This T cell receptor beta chain was recorded in a study of tumor-infiltrating lymphocytes in primary liver carcinoma. On the study more broadly: The patients comprised men and women between the ages of 30 and 69 years. Every sample contained roughly 3.5 to 8 million productive TCRbeta reads, and these numbers were similar from one tissue type to another. Study-level results: Just about 7.5-25% of leading clones were found in every one of five regions. Tumor-blood pairs (like tumor-adjacent pairs) overlapped less than tumor region pairs did.

Joint extraction of RNA and DNA used roughly 20-33 mg of bulk tissue that was unsorted. The CDR3 runs 14 residues. Germline-derived CDR1 and CDR2 are MDHEN and SYDVKM. Using a constant-region primer together with ProtoScript II reverse transcriptase, TCR beta cDNA was made from around 0.55 ug of total RNA. Slightly modified ARM-PCR served as the procedure for the TCR beta libraries. These libraries came from three rounds of nested multiplex PCR. Two initial PCR rounds of about 9 cycles each paired TRBV1-TRBV30 forward primers with a C-beta reverse primer. MiXCR was run by TCRdb on the multiplex PCR reads, yielding one entry per CDR3 protein. The sample lists around 100,000 distinct CDR3 sequences, about two thirds seen once, with around 12% in the top ten. Comments on this clonotype: Its antigen is not identified. Germline and junction disagree at one end, which may indicate a read error.

The clonotype was recovered from a woman aged 60 to 75 with primary liver carcinoma and hepatitis B virus infection. The specimen sequenced was liver tumor tissue from sampling region 2. Documented subset: tumor region T2, inferior pole. The chain combines TRBV28 with TRBJ2-5, with a weak D call TRBD2 (5 bases). CDR3 bases: TGTGCCAGCAGGTACACAGAGGGCGCTGAGATCCAGTACTTC. This gives the protein CASRYTEGAEIQYF.